The next 19 T cell receptor beta chains were all read from a single sample in a study of Graves' ophthalmopathy and Graves' hyperthyroidism. Using RNA transcripts, the TCR beta CDR3 regions were amplified. HTBI-primed first-round RT-PCR preceded second-round multiplex PCR. TCRdb called the multiplex PCR reads again in MiXCR, with one record for every CDR3 protein. The top ten clones hold around an eighth of a sample with under 350,000 distinct CDR3 sequences, around a sixth of them seen once. The sample consisted of peripheral blood. The origin of the receptors is an adult man with Graves' ophthalmopathy.

This clonotype came up many times. The V call is TRBV5-4, the J call TRBJ2-2; 9 bases line up with TRBD2. V dropped 1 base and J dropped 0; count of bases not matched to a gene: 7. The CDR3 has 18 residues. Germline V gives CDR1 SGHNT, CDR2 YYREEE (reference sequence). Here the CDR3 reads CASSLLGASGTNTGELFF. The DNA of the CDR3 is TGTGCCAGCAGCTTGCTCGGGGCTAGCGGGACGAACACCGGGGAGCTGTTTTTT. The entire variable domain, with the rest obtained from reference TRBV5-4 and TRBJ2-2, is as follows: ETGVTQSPTHLIKTRGQQVTLRCSSQSGHNTVSWYQQALGQGPQFIFQYYREEENGRGNFPPRFSGLQFPNYSSELNVNALELDDSALYLCASSLLGASGTNTGELFFGEGSRLTVL.

This chain joins TRBV7-8 and TRBJ2-7, with D unclear. There are 13 residues in the CDR3. V was clipped by 0 bases and J by 3 bases, with 6 bases between them. Germline CDR1 reads SGHVS; CDR2 reads FQNEAQ. CDR3 coding DNA: TGTGCCAGCAGCTTAGCACAAGACTACGAGCAGTACTTC. Its protein product is CASSLAQDYEQYF.

This clonotype was counted many times. This rearrangement joins TRBV10-3 to TRBJ2-2, with D perhaps TRBD1 (5 bases). The germline CDR1 and CDR2 sequences are ENHRY and SYGVKD. Trimming took off 7 bases at V and 0 bases at J, with 27 bases between the two ends. The CDR3 is 20 residues long. CDR3 sequence reads: CAITAPVQVYYSPNTGELFF. DNA of the CDR3: TGTGCCATCACTGCCCCTGTACAGGTCTACTACTCGCCGAACACCGGGGAGCTGTTTTTT.

There are many counts of this clonotype. CDR3 bases: TGTGCCAGCAGCCAAGCAGCCAGCGGGGTCTCCTACGAGCAGTACTTC. Translated, it gives CASSQAASGVSYEQYF. The gene calls are TRBV4-2 and TRBJ2-7; TRBD2 matches at 7 bases. The CDR3 spans 16 residues. The J segment lost 0 bases and the V segment lost 1 base, leaving 6 bases of the junction unmatched. Per the germline V gene, CDR1 is LGHNA and CDR2 is YNFKEQ.

V usage is TRBV6-1 and J usage is TRBJ1-1; the D gene is possibly TRBD1 (5 bases). The CDR3 spans 12 residues. Germline CDR1 reads MNHNS; CDR2 reads SASEGT. Trimming took 2 bases from V and 8 from J, leaving 9 bases between them. The DNA for the CDR3 is TGTGCCAGCAGTGAATTAAGACAGGAAGCTTTCTTT. This gives the protein CASSELRQEAFF.

This clonotype was seen many times. The chain combines TRBV6-2 or TRBV6-3 with TRBJ1-5; a possible D gene is TRBD1 (5 bases). Per the germline V gene, CDR1 is MNHEY and CDR2 is SVGEGT. V lost 2 bases and J lost 2, with 19 bases in between. There are 18 residues in the CDR3. CDR3 nucleotide sequence: TGTGCCAGCAGTTACAGGAGGTTTTTGGGGGAAGGCAATCAGCCCCAGCATTTT. Its protein is CASSYRRFLGEGNQPQHF.

This sequence joins TRBV29-1 and TRBJ2-7; 7 bases line up with TRBD2. The J call may be in error: the DNA end matches TRBJ2-1 better. CDR3 length equals 12 residues. The germline CDR1 and CDR2 sequences are SQVTM and ANQGSEA. In DNA form, the CDR3 reads TGCAGCGTTGCACTAGCGAGTTACGAGCAGTTCTTC. Translating it yields CSVALASYEQFF.

This chain's CDR3 is CASNTTGGYNQPQHF. CDR3 bases: TGCGCCAGCAATACGACAGGGGGGTACAATCAGCCCCAGCATTTT. The rearrangement joins TRBV10-2 to TRBJ1-5; 9 bases line up with TRBD1. Germline V lookup: CDR1 WSHSY, CDR2 SAAADI. J was trimmed by 3 bases and V by 7 bases; bases with no gene match: 7. The CDR3 has 15 amino acids.

The chain couples TRBV28 to TRBJ1-2; no clear D. CDR3 length: 13 residues. The V end was cut by 2 bases, the J end by 8 bases, with 12 bases between. Germline V gene sequence: CDR1 MDHEN, CDR2 SYDVKM. CDR3 DNA sequence: TGTGCCAGCAGTTTAGGTCTAGGGAGAGGCTACACCTTC. Its translation: CASSLGLGRGYTF.

At least ten counts were recorded for this clonotype. V gene TRBV12-3 or TRBV12-4 combines with J gene TRBJ1-5, with D perhaps matching TRBD1 (5 bases). The CDR3 sequence is 14 residues long. Deletions cut 6 bases from V and 5 bases from J, with 14 bases between. The CDR3 DNA follows: TGTGCCAGCAGCTTTCGGGACCCTGATCAGCCCCAGCATTTT. Translation: CASSFRDPDQPQHF.

This clonotype was found many times. The chain links TRBV6-1 to TRBJ2-7; a possible D gene is TRBD2 (5 bases). V shed 4 bases and J shed 0 bases, with 7 bases lying between them. There are 13 residues in the CDR3. Germline CDR1 is MNHNS and CDR2 is SASEGT. The CDR3 sequence: CASSAGNSYEQYF. In DNA, the CDR3 is TGTGCCAGCAGTGCCGGGAACTCCTACGAGCAGTACTTC.

The rearrangement links TRBV27 to TRBJ1-6; D gene ambiguous. There are 12 residues in the CDR3. CDR1 MNHEY and CDR2 SMNVEV come from the germline V gene (reference sequence). CDR3 residues: CASGRPNRPLHF. As DNA, the CDR3 is TGTGCTTCCGGACGGCCTAATCGACCCCTCCACTTT.

The table lists this clonotype with many counts. J is TRBJ2-7 and V is TRBV4-1; D is unresolved. Germline lookup yields CDR1 MGHRA and CDR2 YSYEKL. This CDR3 spans 13 amino acids. The ends were cut back, 6 bases at V and 0 bases at J, with 9 bases in the middle. The CDR3 coding sequence is TGCGCCAGCAGAGCCCACACCTCCTACGAGCAGTACTTC. Protein: CASRAHTSYEQYF.

In its sample, this clonotype was seen many times. This rearrangement joins TRBV10-3 to TRBJ1-5, with D maybe TRBD1 (5 bases). Trimming pared 0 bases from V and 2 bases from J, leaving 11 bases between. Germline loops: CDR1 ENHRY, CDR2 SYGVKD. This CDR3 comprises 16 residues. The DNA for the CDR3 is TGTGCCATCAGTGAGTCGAAAGTGGGGGGCAATCAGCCCCAGCATTTT. This encodes CAISESKVGGNQPQHF.

This clonotype occurred a few times. This may stem from a read error, because a much larger clone lies one nucleotide away. The chain recombines TRBV5-5 with TRBJ2-7, with D hard to call. Per germline, CDR1 SGHKS and CDR2 YYEKEE (reference sequence). There are 14 residues in the CDR3. The CDR3 DNA sequence: TGTACCAGCAGCTTGGCTCCAGGTACCTACGAGCAGTACTTC. Its protein is CTSSLAPGTYEQYF.

The chain uses TRBV12-3 or TRBV12-4 and TRBJ2-5, with D possibly TRBD2 on 6 matching bases. This CDR3 region has 12 residues. V lost 8 bases to trimming and J lost 4 bases, with 11 bases between them. In nucleotides, the CDR3 is TGTGCCAGCGGCCGGGACTCAGAGACCCAGTACTTC. Its translation: CASGRDSETQYF.

The rearrangement links TRBV10-3 to TRBJ2-5; TRBD2 matches at 12 bases. CDR3 length: 16 residues. The trim removed 11 bases at V and 2 bases at J, leaving 12 bases unmatched. The V gene's germline CDR1 is ENHRY and CDR2 SYGVKD. The CDR3 DNA sequence: TGTGCCTCGCAGGGGGGGACTAGCGGGCCTCAAGAGACCCAGTACTTC. Encoded protein: CASQGGTSGPQETQYF.

Many counts were recorded for this clonotype. This chain connects TRBV3-1 to TRBJ1-5; 7 bases are shared with TRBD1. Germline V CDR1 and CDR2: LGHDT, YNNKEL (reference sequence). V trimming: 0 bases; J trimming: 7 bases; junction bases outside the gene matches: 6. CDR3 size: 15 residues. CDR3 amino acids: CASSQDRTGAQPQHF. DNA for the CDR3: TGTGCCAGCAGCCAAGATCGAACAGGGGCGCAGCCCCAGCATTTT.

This clonotype was counted at least ten times. The chain recombines TRBV6-2 or TRBV6-3 with TRBJ2-7; D is undetermined. Germline CDR1 MNHEY, CDR2 SVGEGT. V shed 3 bases and J shed 0 bases, with 9 bases lying between them. The CDR3 is 14 amino acids. The CDR3 nucleotides are TGTGCCAGCAGTTATAGAGACACCTCCTACGAGCAGTACTTC. Translation gives CASSYRDTSYEQYF.